The present T cell receptor (beta chain) was sequenced within a study of blood T cell repertoires in COVID-19. The method was immunoSEQ multiplex PCR; TCRdb's version includes in-frame clones alone and lacks a portion of them. The sample lists 150,000 to 200,000 clones; around 82% were seen once. After removal of 9 bases from V and 3 bases from J, the junction contained 14 bases not matched to a gene. The CDR3 has 15 amino acids. CDR1 MDHEN and CDR2 SYDVKM come from the germline V gene. Input material: PBMCs or T cells enriched from blood (not recorded which). The TCR sequence derives from a woman in her forties or fifties in a cohort exposed to, infected with or recovered from COVID-19 (not recorded which). This sequence joins TRBV28 and TRBJ2-7; 7 nucleotides agree with TRBD1. The CDR3 DNA follows: TGTGCCAGTTCAAAGGTCCCACAGGGGATCTACGAGCAGTACTTC. Its translation is CASSKVPQGIYEQYF.